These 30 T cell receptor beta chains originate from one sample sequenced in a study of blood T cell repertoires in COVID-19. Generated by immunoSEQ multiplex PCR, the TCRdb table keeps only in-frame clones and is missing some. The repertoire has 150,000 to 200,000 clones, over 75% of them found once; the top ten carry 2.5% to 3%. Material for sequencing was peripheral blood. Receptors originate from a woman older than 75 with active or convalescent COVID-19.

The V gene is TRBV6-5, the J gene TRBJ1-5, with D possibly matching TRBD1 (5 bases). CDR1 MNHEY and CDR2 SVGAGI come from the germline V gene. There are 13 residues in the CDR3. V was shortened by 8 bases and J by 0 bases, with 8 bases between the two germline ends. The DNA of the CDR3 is TGTGCCAGCGACACAGGTAGCAATCAGCCCCAGCATTTT. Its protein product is CASDTGSNQPQHF.

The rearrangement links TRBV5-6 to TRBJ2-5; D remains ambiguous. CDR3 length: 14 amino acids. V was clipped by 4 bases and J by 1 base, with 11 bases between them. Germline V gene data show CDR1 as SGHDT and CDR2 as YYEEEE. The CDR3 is CASSPRGAQETQYF. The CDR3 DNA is TGTGCCAGCAGCCCCCGCGGTGCCCAAGAGACCCAGTACTTC. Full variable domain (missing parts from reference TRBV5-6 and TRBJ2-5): DAGVTQSPTHLIKTRGQQVTLRCSPKSGHDTVSWYQQALGQGPQFIFQYYEEEERQRGNFPDRFSGHQFPNYSSELNVNALLLGDSALYLCASSPRGAQETQYFGPGTRLLVL.

Here the CDR3 DNA reads TGTGCCAGCAGCTTAGTCTATCAGGAAAACACCGGGGAGCTGTTTTTT. Its protein product is CASSLVYQENTGELFF. V and J are TRBV11-2 and TRBJ2-2; D gene ambiguous. V was cut by 1 base and J by 2 bases, with 11 bases left in between. Germline assignment: CDR1 SGHAT and CDR2 FQNNGV. The CDR3 is made up of 16 amino acids.

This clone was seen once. CDR3 amino acids: CALPKGGIGNQPQHF. CDR3 DNA sequence: TGTGCCTTGCCCAAAGGGGGAATTGGCAATCAGCCCCAGCATTTT. The chain joins TRBV30 to TRBJ1-5; D might be TRBD1 (6 bases). This CDR3 contains 15 residues. The germline V gene has CDR1 GTSNPN and CDR2 SVGIG (reference sequence). The ends were cut back, 7 bases at V and 2 bases at J, with 18 bases in the middle.

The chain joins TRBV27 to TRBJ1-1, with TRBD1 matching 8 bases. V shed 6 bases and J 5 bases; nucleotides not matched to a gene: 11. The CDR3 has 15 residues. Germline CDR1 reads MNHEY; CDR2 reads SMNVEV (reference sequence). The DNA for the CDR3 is TGTGCCAGCAGCACAGGGGGGACAGGCAATACTGAAGCTTTCTTT. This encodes CASSTGGTGNTEAFF.

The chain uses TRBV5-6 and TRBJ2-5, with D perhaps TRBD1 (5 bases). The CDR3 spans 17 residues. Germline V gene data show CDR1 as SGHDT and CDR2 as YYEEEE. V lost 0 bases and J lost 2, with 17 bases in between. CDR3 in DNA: TGTGCCAGCAGCTTGGTTTCGTGGGGCAGAAAACAAGAGACCCAGTACTTC. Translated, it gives CASSLVSWGRKQETQYF.

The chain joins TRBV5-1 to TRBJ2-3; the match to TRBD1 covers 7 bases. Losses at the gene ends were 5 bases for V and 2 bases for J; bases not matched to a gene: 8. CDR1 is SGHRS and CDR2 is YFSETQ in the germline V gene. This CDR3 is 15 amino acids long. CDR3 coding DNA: TGCGCCAGCAGTCCCGGGACAGCCATCACAGATACGCAGTATTTT. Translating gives CASSPGTAITDTQYF.

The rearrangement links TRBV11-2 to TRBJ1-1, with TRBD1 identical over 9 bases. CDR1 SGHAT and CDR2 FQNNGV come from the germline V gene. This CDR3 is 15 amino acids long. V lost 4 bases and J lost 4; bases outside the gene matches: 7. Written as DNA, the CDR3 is TGTGCCAGCAGCTGGACAGGGGTTCGGGGCACTGAAGCTTTCTTT. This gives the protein CASSWTGVRGTEAFF. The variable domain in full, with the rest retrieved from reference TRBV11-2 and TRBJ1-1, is EAGVAQSPRYKIIEKRQSVAFWCNPISGHATLYWYQQILGQGPKLLIQFQNNGVVDDSQLPKDRFSAERLKGVDSTLKIQPAKLEDSAVYLCASSWTGVRGTEAFFGQGTRLTVV.

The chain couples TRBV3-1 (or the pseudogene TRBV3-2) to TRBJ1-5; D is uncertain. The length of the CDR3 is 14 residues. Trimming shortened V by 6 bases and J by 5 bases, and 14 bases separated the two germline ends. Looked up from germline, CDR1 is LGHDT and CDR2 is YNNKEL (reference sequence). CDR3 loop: CASSQTGGDQPQHF. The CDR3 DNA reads TGTGCCAGCAGTCAGACTGGCGGAGATCAGCCCCAGCATTTT.

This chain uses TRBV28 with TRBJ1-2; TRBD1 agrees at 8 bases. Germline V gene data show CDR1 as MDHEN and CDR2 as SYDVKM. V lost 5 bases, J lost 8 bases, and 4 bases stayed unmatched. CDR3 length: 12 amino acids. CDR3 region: CASSGQGGGYTF. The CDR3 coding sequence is TGTGCCAGCAGTGGACAGGGTGGCGGCTACACCTTC.

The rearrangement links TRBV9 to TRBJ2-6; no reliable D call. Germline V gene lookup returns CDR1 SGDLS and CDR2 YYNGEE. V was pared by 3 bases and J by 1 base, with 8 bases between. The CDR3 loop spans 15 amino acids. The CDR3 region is CASSGRRSGANVLTF. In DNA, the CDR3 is TGTGCCAGCAGCGGGCGGCGTTCTGGGGCCAACGTCCTGACTTTC.

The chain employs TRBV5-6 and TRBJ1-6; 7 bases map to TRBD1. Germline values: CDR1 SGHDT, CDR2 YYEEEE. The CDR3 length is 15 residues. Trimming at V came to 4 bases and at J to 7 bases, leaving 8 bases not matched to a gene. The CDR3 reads CASSVRQGGNSPLHF. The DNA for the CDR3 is TGTGCCAGCAGCGTAAGACAGGGCGGGAATTCACCCCTCCACTTT.

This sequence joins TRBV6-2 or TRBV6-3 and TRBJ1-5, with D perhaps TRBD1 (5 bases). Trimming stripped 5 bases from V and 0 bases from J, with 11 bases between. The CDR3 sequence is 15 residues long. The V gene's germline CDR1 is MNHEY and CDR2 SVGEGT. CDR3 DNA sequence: TGTGCCAGCAGTCAAACAGGACATAGCAATCAGCCCCAGCATTTT. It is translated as CASSQTGHSNQPQHF.

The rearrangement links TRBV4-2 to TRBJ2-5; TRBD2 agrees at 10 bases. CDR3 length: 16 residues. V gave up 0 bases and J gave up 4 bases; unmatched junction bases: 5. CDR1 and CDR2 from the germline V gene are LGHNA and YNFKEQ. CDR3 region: CASSQDHTSGVETQYF. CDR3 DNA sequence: TGTGCCAGCAGCCAAGATCACACTAGCGGGGTAGAGACCCAGTACTTC.

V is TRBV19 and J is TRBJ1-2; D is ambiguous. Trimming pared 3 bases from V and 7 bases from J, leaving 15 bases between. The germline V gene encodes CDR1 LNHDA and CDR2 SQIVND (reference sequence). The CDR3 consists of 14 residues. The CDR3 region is CASSIRSHRGGYTF. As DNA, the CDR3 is TGTGCCAGTAGTATCCGGTCCCATCGTGGTGGCTACACCTTC. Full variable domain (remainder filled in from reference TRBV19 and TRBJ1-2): DGGITQSPKYLFRKEGQNVTLSCEQNLNHDAMYWYRQDPGQGLRLIYYSQIVNDFQKGDIAEGYSVSREKKESFPLTVTSAQKNPTAFYLCASSIRSHRGGYTFGSGTRLTVV.

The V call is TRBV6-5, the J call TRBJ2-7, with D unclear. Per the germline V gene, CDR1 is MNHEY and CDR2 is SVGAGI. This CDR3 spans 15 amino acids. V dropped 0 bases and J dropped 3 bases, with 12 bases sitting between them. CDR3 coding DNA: TGTGCCAGCAGTTACTCGTATGAGCCTCACTACGAGCAGTACTTC. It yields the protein CASSYSYEPHYEQYF.

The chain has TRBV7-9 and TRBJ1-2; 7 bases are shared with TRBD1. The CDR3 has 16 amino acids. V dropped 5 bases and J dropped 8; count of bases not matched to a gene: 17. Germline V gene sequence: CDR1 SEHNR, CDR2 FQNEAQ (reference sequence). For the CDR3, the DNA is TGTGCCAGCAGCATTTCCCCGAACAGGGGAGCGGGCGGCTACACCTTC. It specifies CASSISPNRGAGGYTF.

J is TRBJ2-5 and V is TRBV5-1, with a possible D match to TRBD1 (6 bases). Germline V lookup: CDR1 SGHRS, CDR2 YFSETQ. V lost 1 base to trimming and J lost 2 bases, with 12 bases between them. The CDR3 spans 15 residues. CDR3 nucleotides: TGCGCCAGCAGCTTGACAGGGTGGGAGCAAGAGACCCAGTACTTC. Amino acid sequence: CASSLTGWEQETQYF. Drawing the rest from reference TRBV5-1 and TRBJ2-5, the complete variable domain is KAGVTQTPRYLIKTRGQQVTLSCSPISGHRSVSWYQQTPGQGLQFLFEYFSETQRNKGNFPGRFSGRQFSNSRSEMNVSTLELGDSALYLCASSLTGWEQETQYFGPGTRLLVL.

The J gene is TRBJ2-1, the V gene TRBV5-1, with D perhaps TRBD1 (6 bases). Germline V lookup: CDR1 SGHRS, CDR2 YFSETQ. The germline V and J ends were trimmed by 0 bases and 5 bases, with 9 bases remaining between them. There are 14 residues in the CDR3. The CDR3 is CASSLGAGDNEQFF. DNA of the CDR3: TGCGCCAGCAGCTTGGGGGCAGGGGACAATGAGCAGTTCTTC.

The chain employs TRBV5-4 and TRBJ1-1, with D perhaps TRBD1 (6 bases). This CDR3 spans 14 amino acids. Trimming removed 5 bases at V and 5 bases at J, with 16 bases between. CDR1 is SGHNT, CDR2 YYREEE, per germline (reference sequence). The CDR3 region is CASSAGTTETEAFF. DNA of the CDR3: TGTGCCAGCAGTGCCGGGACAACAGAGACTGAAGCTTTCTTT.

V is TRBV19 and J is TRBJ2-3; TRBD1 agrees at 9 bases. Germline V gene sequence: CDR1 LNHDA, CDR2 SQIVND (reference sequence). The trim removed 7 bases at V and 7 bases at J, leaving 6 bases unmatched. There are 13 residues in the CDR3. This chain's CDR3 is CASKVTGGYTQYF. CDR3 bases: TGTGCCAGTAAGGTGACAGGGGGATATACGCAGTATTTT. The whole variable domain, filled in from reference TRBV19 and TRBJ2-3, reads DGGITQSPKYLFRKEGQNVTLSCEQNLNHDAMYWYRQDPGQGLRLIYYSQIVNDFQKGDIAEGYSVSREKKESFPLTVTSAQKNPTAFYLCASKVTGGYTQYFGPGTRLTVL.

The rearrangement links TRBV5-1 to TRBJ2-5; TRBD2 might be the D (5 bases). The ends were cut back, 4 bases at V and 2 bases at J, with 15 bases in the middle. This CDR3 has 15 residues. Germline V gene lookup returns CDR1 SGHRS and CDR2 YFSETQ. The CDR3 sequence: CASSALGGLQETQYF. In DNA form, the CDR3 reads TGCGCCAGCAGCGCGCTCGGAGGTTTACAAGAGACCCAGTACTTC.

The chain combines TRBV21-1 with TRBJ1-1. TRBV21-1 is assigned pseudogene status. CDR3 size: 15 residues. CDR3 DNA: TGTGCCAGCACTCCCGGGGGTCCCCGTGGGACTGAAGCTTTCTTT. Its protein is CASTPGGPRGTEAFF.

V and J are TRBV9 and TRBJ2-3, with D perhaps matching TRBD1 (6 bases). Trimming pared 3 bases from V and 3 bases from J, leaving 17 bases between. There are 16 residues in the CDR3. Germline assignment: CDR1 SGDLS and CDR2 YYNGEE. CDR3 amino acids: CASSATGNGFTDTQYF. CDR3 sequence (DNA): TGTGCCAGCAGCGCAACAGGGAACGGGTTTACAGATACGCAGTATTTT.

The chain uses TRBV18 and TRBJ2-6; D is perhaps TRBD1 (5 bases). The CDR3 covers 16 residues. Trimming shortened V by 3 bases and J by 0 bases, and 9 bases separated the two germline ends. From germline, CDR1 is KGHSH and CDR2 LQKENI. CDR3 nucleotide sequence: TGTGCCAGCTCACCGACTGACAGCTCTGGGGCCAACGTCCTGACTTTC. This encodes CASSPTDSSGANVLTF.

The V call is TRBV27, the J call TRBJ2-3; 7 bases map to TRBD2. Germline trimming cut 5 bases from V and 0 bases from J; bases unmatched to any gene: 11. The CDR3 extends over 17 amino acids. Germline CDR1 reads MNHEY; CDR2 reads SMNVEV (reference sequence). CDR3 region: CASSPRGGGGSTDTQYF. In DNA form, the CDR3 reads TGTGCCAGCAGTCCCCGCGGGGGAGGAGGGAGCACAGATACGCAGTATTTT.

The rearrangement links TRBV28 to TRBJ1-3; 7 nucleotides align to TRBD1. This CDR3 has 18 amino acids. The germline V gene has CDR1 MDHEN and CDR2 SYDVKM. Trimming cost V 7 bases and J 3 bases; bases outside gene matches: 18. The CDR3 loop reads CASTSEERGLFFGNTIYF. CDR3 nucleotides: TGTGCCAGCACCTCCGAAGAGAGGGGGCTTTTCTTTGGAAACACCATATATTTT.

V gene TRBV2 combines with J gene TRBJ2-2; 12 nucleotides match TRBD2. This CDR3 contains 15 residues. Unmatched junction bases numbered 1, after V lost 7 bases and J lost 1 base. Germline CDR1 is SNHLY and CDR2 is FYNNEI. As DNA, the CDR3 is TGTGCCAGCACGACTAGCGGGAGGAACACCGGGGAGCTGTTTTTT. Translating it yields CASTTSGRNTGELFF.

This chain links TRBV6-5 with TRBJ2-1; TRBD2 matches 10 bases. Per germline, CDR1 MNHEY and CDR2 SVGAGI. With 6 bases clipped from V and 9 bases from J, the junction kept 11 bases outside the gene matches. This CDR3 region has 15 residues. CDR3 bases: TGTGCCAGCAGGTCTAGCGGGGGTGATGGAGGTGAGCAGTTCTTC. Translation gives CASRSSGGDGGEQFF.

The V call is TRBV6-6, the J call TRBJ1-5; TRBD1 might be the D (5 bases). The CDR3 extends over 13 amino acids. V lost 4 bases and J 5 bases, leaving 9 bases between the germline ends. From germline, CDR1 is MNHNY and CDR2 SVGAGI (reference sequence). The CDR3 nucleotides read TGTGCCAGCAGTTGGACATTAGATCAGCCCCAGCATTTT. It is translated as CASSWTLDQPQHF.